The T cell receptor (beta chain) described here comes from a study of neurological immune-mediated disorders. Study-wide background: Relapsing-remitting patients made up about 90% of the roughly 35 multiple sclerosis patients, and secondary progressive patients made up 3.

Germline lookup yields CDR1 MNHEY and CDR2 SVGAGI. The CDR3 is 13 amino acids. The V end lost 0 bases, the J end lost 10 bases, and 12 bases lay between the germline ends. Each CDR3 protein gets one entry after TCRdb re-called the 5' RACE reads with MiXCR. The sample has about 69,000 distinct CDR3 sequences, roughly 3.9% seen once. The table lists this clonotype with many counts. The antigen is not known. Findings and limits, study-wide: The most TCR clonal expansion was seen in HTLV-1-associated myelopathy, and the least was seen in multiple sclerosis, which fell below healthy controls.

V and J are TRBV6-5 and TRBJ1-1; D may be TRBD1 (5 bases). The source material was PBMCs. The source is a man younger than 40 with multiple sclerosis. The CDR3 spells CASSYSRGAGAFF. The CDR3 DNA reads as TGTGCCAGCAGTTACTCGAGAGGGGCAGGAGCTTTCTTT.